The 26 T cell receptor beta chains given below trace back to one sample, sequenced in a study of cytomegalovirus exposure and HLA in healthy donors. The PCR employed 60 Vbeta primers together with 13 Jbeta primers. Sequenced by immunoSEQ multiplex PCR; TCRdb stores in-frame clones only, minus some. The sample lists under 150,000 clones; around 85% were seen once. Material: PBMCs. Every receptor here comes from a boy aged 5-17 years in good health and CMV-seronegative.

The V and J genes are TRBV11-2 and TRBJ1-5; tentatively, D is TRBD1 (6 bases). V was pared by 5 bases and J by 1 base, with 9 bases between. The CDR3 loop spans 14 amino acids. Germline-derived CDR1 and CDR2 are SGHAT and FQNNGV. The DNA for the CDR3 is TGTGCCAGCAGCCAGGACAGCAGCAATCAGCCCCAGCATTTT. It specifies CASSQDSSNQPQHF.

V and J are TRBV5-1 and TRBJ1-3; D remains ambiguous. Trimming shortened V by 5 bases and J by 2 bases, and 11 bases separated the two germline ends. This CDR3 is 14 amino acids long. The V gene's germline CDR1 is SGHRS and CDR2 YFSETQ. CDR3 bases: TGCGCCAGCAGTCCTGCGTCGGCTGGAAACACCATATATTTT. This codes for CASSPASAGNTIYF.

This chain uses TRBV10-1 with TRBJ2-5; 7 bases line up with TRBD1. The CDR3 loop spans 15 amino acids. From germline, CDR1 is WNHNN and CDR2 SYGVQD (reference sequence). With V trimmed by 4 bases and J by 2 bases, 7 bases remained unmatched. The CDR3 reads CASSGCRTGQETQYF. CDR3 in DNA: TGCGCCAGCAGTGGGTGCCGGACAGGACAAGAGACCCAGTACTTC.

The gene calls are TRBV4-3 and TRBJ2-7; 10 nucleotides line up with TRBD1. The V gene's germline CDR1 is LGHNA and CDR2 YSLEER. The CDR3 loop spans 16 amino acids. Losses at the gene ends were 1 base for V and 7 bases for J; bases not matched to a gene: 10. CDR3 in DNA: TGCGCCAGCAGCCAAGGAACCGGGACAGGGGAGGGTGAGCAGTACTTC. It encodes CASSQGTGTGEGEQYF.

This chain connects TRBV28 to TRBJ1-2; D perhaps matches TRBD1 (6 bases). The V and J ends lost 8 bases and 2 bases respectively, with 12 bases between them. The CDR3 contains 13 residues. Germline CDR1 MDHEN, CDR2 SYDVKM. The CDR3 is CASGTGPNYGYTF. The CDR3 nucleotides are TGTGCCAGCGGAACAGGGCCGAACTATGGCTACACCTTC.

V is TRBV7-2 and J is TRBJ1-2; 7 nucleotides match TRBD1. This CDR3 is built from 14 residues. The V and J ends lost 5 bases and 5 bases, in that order; junction bases with no gene match: 8. Germline V gives CDR1 SGHTA, CDR2 FQGNSA. The chain's CDR3 is CASSLSGQLYGYTF. CDR3 nucleotide sequence: TGTGCCAGCAGCCTCTCGGGACAGCTATATGGCTACACCTTC.

V is TRBV15 and J is TRBJ2-1; 8 nucleotides agree with TRBD2. This CDR3 spans 17 amino acids. The ends lost 1 base at V and 3 bases at J; junction bases unmatched: 8. The germline V gene encodes CDR1 LNHNV and CDR2 YYDKDF (reference sequence). CDR3 in DNA: TGTGCCACCAGCAGAGGGGGTAGCGGGGTTAACTACAATGAGCAGTTCTTC. Translating it yields CATSRGGSGVNYNEQFF.

This chain connects TRBV7-3 to TRBJ1-1; D might be TRBD1 (5 bases). Looked up from germline, CDR1 is SGHTA and CDR2 is FQGTGA. Trimming removed 4 bases from V and 6 bases from J, with 12 bases in between. CDR3 length: 13 residues. CDR3 sequence: CASSSGGDAEAFF. CDR3 nucleotides: TGTGCCAGCAGCTCGGGGGGTGACGCTGAAGCTTTCTTT.

V and J are TRBV2 and TRBJ2-1; TRBD2 matches at 7 bases. J was trimmed by 9 bases and V by 4 bases; bases with no gene match: 6. CDR3 size: 13 residues. Germline V gene sequence: CDR1 SNHLY, CDR2 FYNNEI. CDR3 region: CASSVRGVIEQFF. CDR3 nucleotides: TGTGCCAGCAGTGTCCGGGGGGTCATTGAGCAGTTCTTC.

The V gene is TRBV4-2, the J gene TRBJ2-2; D not resolved. Germline V lookup: CDR1 LGHNA, CDR2 YNFKEQ. This CDR3 comprises 17 residues. V lost 1 base, J lost 0 bases, and 12 bases lay in between. The DNA of the CDR3 is TGTGCCAGCAGCCAAGTAGTCGGAGCCGCGAACACCGGGGAGCTGTTTTTT. Translating it yields CASSQVVGAANTGELFF.

This clone has more than one count but fewer than ten. The rearrangement links TRBV5-4 to TRBJ2-7; 7 positions agree with TRBD1. CDR1 is SGHNT and CDR2 is YYREEE in the germline V gene (reference sequence). Losses at the gene ends were 5 bases for V and 5 bases for J; bases not matched to a gene: 13. The CDR3 contains 15 residues. The CDR3 loop is CASSWKGAGRDEQYF. The DNA for the CDR3 is TGTGCCAGCAGTTGGAAGGGGGCAGGAAGGGACGAGCAGTACTTC.

This rearrangement joins TRBV11-2 to TRBJ2-7; D is possibly TRBD2 (5 bases). This CDR3 is 16 amino acids long. CDR1 is SGHAT and CDR2 is FQNNGV in the germline V gene. V was clipped by 5 bases and J by 6 bases, with 23 bases between them. The CDR3 sequence: CASSGYPTKPSGEQYF. CDR3 in DNA: TGTGCCAGCAGCGGATACCCGACTAAGCCCTCTGGCGAGCAGTACTTC.

The chain combines TRBV4-1 with TRBJ2-5, with a tentative D call TRBD2 (7 bases). The germline V gene encodes CDR1 MGHRA and CDR2 YSYEKL. The ends were cut back, 3 bases at V and 5 bases at J, with 16 bases in the middle. The CDR3 has 15 amino acids. CDR3 protein: CASSHPGGGAETQYF. In nucleotides, the CDR3 is TGCGCCAGCAGCCACCCCGGAGGGGGGGCGGAGACCCAGTACTTC.

This clone was seen a few times. The rearrangement joins TRBV27 to TRBJ1-5; the D is unclear. This CDR3 is built from 15 residues. V was trimmed by 5 bases and J by 6 bases, leaving 17 bases between them. CDR1 is MNHEY, CDR2 SMNVEV, per germline (reference sequence). Here the CDR3 DNA reads TGTGCCAGCAGTACCCGTCCTACCGGCGGTCAGCCCCAGCATTTT. Translated: CASSTRPTGGQPQHF.

This chain uses TRBV10-3 with TRBJ2-7; D not resolved. The CDR3 has 16 residues. Germline V lookup: CDR1 ENHRY, CDR2 SYGVKD. Trimming stripped 2 bases from V and 4 bases from J, with 18 bases between. The DNA for the CDR3 is TGTGCCATCAGTGAGGGGTTGGAGAGGAGACTTTACGAGCAGTACTTC. Protein: CAISEGLERRLYEQYF.

J is TRBJ1-5 and V is TRBV4-1; unclear D gene. CDR1 and CDR2 from the germline V gene are MGHRA and YSYEKL. V was pared by 1 base and J by 4 bases, with 8 bases between. This CDR3 contains 14 residues. DNA of the CDR3: TGCGCCAGCAGCCAAGCGACCGGGAATCAGCCCCAGCATTTT. This translates into CASSQATGNQPQHF.

The chain uses TRBV6-5 and TRBJ2-1, with D unclear. Trimming left V 0 bases short and J 1 base short, with 4 bases between. The length of the CDR3 is 14 residues. Per germline, CDR1 MNHEY and CDR2 SVGAGI. The CDR3 loop reads CASSYSKSYNEQFF. As DNA, the CDR3 is TGTGCCAGCAGTTACTCCAAATCCTACAATGAGCAGTTCTTC.

The rearrangement joins TRBV4-2 to TRBJ1-5; 9 nucleotides align to TRBD1. After removal of 1 base from V and 6 bases from J, the junction contained 7 bases not matched to a gene. Germline V gives CDR1 LGHNA, CDR2 YNFKEQ. This CDR3 has 16 amino acids. In DNA form, the CDR3 reads TGTGCCAGCAGCCAAGCTGAGGGACAGGGCGGTCAGCCCCAGCATTTT. The encoded protein is CASSQAEGQGGQPQHF.

The V call is TRBV5-6, the J call TRBJ2-6; 8 bases are shared with TRBD1. With 4 bases clipped from V and 7 bases from J, the junction kept 4 bases outside the gene matches. The germline V gene has CDR1 SGHDT and CDR2 YYEEEE. The length of the CDR3 is 14 residues. CDR3: CASSRTGFANVLTF. In DNA, the CDR3 is TGTGCCAGCAGCCGGACAGGGTTTGCCAACGTCCTGACTTTC. Looking up the rest from reference TRBV5-6 and TRBJ2-6 gives the full variable domain: DAGVTQSPTHLIKTRGQQVTLRCSPKSGHDTVSWYQQALGQGPQFIFQYYEEEERQRGNFPDRFSGHQFPNYSSELNVNALLLGDSALYLCASSRTGFANVLTFGAGSRLTVL.

This chain uses TRBV9 with TRBJ1-1; D is uncertain. The CDR3 is 14 amino acids. Germline lookup yields CDR1 SGDLS and CDR2 YYNGEE. V lost 3 bases and J lost 6, with 15 bases in between. This CDR3 reads CASSAFREDSEAFF. CDR3 nucleotides: TGTGCCAGCAGCGCCTTCCGGGAGGACTCTGAAGCTTTCTTT.

The V gene is TRBV11-2, the J gene TRBJ2-1; 8 bases agree with TRBD2. The CDR3 length is 16 residues. The trim removed 5 bases at V and 3 bases at J, leaving 9 bases unmatched. Looked up from germline, CDR1 is SGHAT and CDR2 is FQNNGV. The CDR3 is CASSPRTSLLYNEQFF. CDR3 coding DNA: TGTGCCAGCAGCCCCCGGACTAGCCTCCTCTACAATGAGCAGTTCTTC.

The V call is TRBV15, the J call TRBJ2-1; D may be TRBD2 (6 bases). The CDR3 sequence is 16 residues long. The germline gives CDR1 LNHNV, CDR2 YYDKDF (reference sequence). V dropped 0 bases and J dropped 4 bases, with 13 bases sitting between them. The CDR3 sequence: CATSRDQAGGYNEQFF. As DNA, the CDR3 is TGTGCCACCAGCAGAGACCAGGCCGGGGGATACAATGAGCAGTTCTTC.

The chain couples TRBV7-2 to TRBJ2-5; TRBD1 matches at 7 bases. The CDR3 runs to 14 residues. V trimming: 3 bases; J trimming: 2 bases; junction bases outside the gene matches: 3. The germline V gene encodes CDR1 SGHTA and CDR2 FQGNSA. The CDR3 DNA follows: TGTGCCAGCAGCTTCGGACAGGATCAAGAGACCCAGTACTTC. Amino acids: CASSFGQDQETQYF.

The chain links TRBV29-1 to TRBJ2-5, with D unclear. V lost 4 bases, J lost 0 bases, and 9 bases lay in between. Per germline, CDR1 SQVTM and CDR2 ANQGSEA. This CDR3 comprises 13 residues. The CDR3 DNA follows: TGCAGCGTTGTGGGCAGATACCAAGAGACCCAGTACTTC. Translation gives CSVVGRYQETQYF.

V is TRBV7-9 and J is TRBJ1-3; 9 nucleotides align to TRBD1. CDR1 and CDR2 from the germline V gene are SEHNR and FQNEAQ (reference sequence). This CDR3 is built from 16 residues. Trimming at V came to 2 bases and at J to 8 bases, leaving 10 bases not matched to a gene. The CDR3 protein is CASSLFITGGADTIYF. The CDR3 bases are TGTGCCAGCAGCTTATTTATCACAGGGGGCGCAGACACCATATATTTT.

The chain links TRBV19 to TRBJ1-1, with D maybe TRBD1 (6 bases). Trimming stripped 5 bases from V and 1 base from J, with 20 bases between. CDR1 is LNHDA and CDR2 is SQIVND in the germline V gene (reference sequence). The CDR3 has 17 residues. CDR3: CASSARFGQTKNTEAFF. The CDR3 DNA reads TGTGCCAGTAGTGCCCGTTTCGGACAGACAAAGAACACTGAAGCTTTCTTT.